This TCR beta chain originates from a study of sequential checkpoint blockade in melanoma. Study-wide background: Both treatment sequences were followed by maintenance nivolumab.

This CDR3 is built from 14 residues. Germline-derived CDR1 and CDR2 are KGHSH and LQKENI. V was trimmed by 3 bases and J by 5 bases, leaving 11 bases between them. Libraries were prepared by immunoSEQ multiplex PCR; TCRdb keeps only in-frame clonotypes and omits some of them. This sample has roughly 20,000 clones, with about 82% found just once. Noted treatment: randomized to nivolumab then ipilimumab (arm A) or the reverse (arm B). No patient had prior DNA-damaging chemotherapy. Live CD3+CD8+ CD19− CD56− cells were sorted from PBMCs. The chain recombines TRBV18 with TRBJ1-5; no definite D call. This sequence originates from a human donor with melanoma. This specimen consisted of CD8+ T cells sorted from blood (inferred from file names), obtained from a patient given nivolumab and ipilimumab in sequence. The CDR3 protein is CASSPLGADQPQHF. The CDR3 region has the DNA TGTGCCAGCTCACCTCTGGGAGCGGATCAGCCCCAGCATTTT.